This T cell receptor beta chain was observed in a study of OX40 agonist ivuxolimab in advanced cancers. Study background: Partial responses were achieved by three patients: one hepatocellular carcinoma, two cutaneous melanoma.

V lost 10 bases and J lost 7, with 16 bases in between. Germline loops: CDR1 MNHEY, CDR2 SMNVEV (reference sequence). There are 13 residues in the CDR3. The study, taken as a whole, reports: The study observed clonal expansion of CD4+ and CD8+ blood T cells by week 6 at 0.1 to 3.0 mg/kg. CD8+ T cells (on average) carried more expanded clones than CD4+ T cells.

Some clones are missing from TCRdb's copy, which holds only in-frame ones; the method was immunoSEQ multiplex PCR. Of 60,000 to 75,000 clones listed, about 91% were seen once; the top ten hold roughly 1%. To note about this clone: Its antigen is unknown.

Cycle 7 day 1, cycle 4 day 1, and baseline were the timepoints at which blood was sampled. This TCR was recovered from an adult with an advanced solid tumor such as melanoma, head and neck, liver or kidney cancer. The material sequenced was CD4+ or CD8+ T cells sorted from blood, taken in a trial of the OX40 agonist ivuxolimab. The chain employs TRBV27 and TRBJ2-2; tentatively, D is TRBD1 (5 bases). The CDR3 bases are TGTGCCACCCGACAGCTTATACTCGGGGAGCTGTTTTTT. It yields the protein CATRQLILGELFF.